The 14 T cell receptor beta chains given below trace back to one sample, sequenced in a study of shared clonotypes between healthy human individuals. TCRdb's copy holds only in-frame clones and misses some; the assay was immunoSEQ multiplex PCR. The table shows approximately 2.3 million clones, with more than 85% occurring only once. Sequenced: naive CD4+ T cells from PBMCs. Subset in this sample: CD45RA+ positively selected. Source of these receptors: a man aged 18 to 29 in good health. Some clones in this sample may be carry-over from other donors' samples.

This chain links TRBV28 with TRBJ1-5; D unresolved. V lost 5 bases, J lost 0 bases, and 14 bases lay in between. CDR1 is MDHEN and CDR2 is SYDVKM in the germline V gene. CDR3 length: 16 amino acids. The CDR3 spells CASSVDGRISNQPQHF. DNA for the CDR3: TGTGCCAGCAGTGTAGATGGGCGGATTAGCAATCAGCCCCAGCATTTT.

The chain has TRBV6-1 and TRBJ1-2, with 9 bases identical to TRBD1. The V segment lost 7 bases and the J segment 6 bases; nucleotides outside the gene matches: 9. The germline CDR1 and CDR2 sequences are MNHNS and SASEGT. This CDR3 comprises 14 residues. For the CDR3, the DNA is TGTGCCAGCACGCCTTGGGACAGGGAAGATGGCTACACCTTC. Its translation: CASTPWDREDGYTF.

V usage is TRBV28 and J usage is TRBJ2-5, with 10 nucleotides matching TRBD1. The J call is in doubt because the DNA end fits TRBJ2-7 better. Looked up from germline, CDR1 is MDHEN and CDR2 is SYDVKM. The CDR3 runs 15 residues. The CDR3 reads CASYSPGTGAYEQYF. The CDR3 region has the DNA TGTGCCAGCTACTCACCGGGGACAGGGGCCTACGAGCAGTACTTC.

The chain's CDR3 is CSVVVGGQGNQPQHF. CDR3 nucleotide sequence: TGCAGCGTTGTAGTGGGGGGGCAGGGGAATCAGCCCCAGCATTTT. The rearrangement joins TRBV29-1 to TRBJ1-5; weak D call: TRBD1 (6 bases). Trimming shortened V by 4 bases and J by 4 bases, and 17 bases separated the two germline ends. Germline loops: CDR1 SQVTM, CDR2 ANQGSEA. This CDR3 comprises 15 residues.

A few counts support this clone. The V gene is TRBV19, the J gene TRBJ2-7; D is possibly TRBD1 or TRBD2 (5 bases each). Per germline, CDR1 LNHDA and CDR2 SQIVND (reference sequence). This CDR3 region has 15 residues. Trimming shortened V by 4 bases and J by 1 base, and 14 bases separated the two germline ends. CDR3 DNA: TGTGCCAGTAGTACCACTCGGGACGGATCCTACGAGCAGTACTTC. This encodes CASSTTRDGSYEQYF.

The chain is built from TRBV5-1 and TRBJ2-7; 8 nucleotides line up with TRBD1. CDR1 and CDR2 from the germline V gene are SGHRS and YFSETQ. The CDR3 totals 14 residues. V lost 6 bases to trimming and J lost 0 bases; unmatched junction nucleotides: 5. The CDR3 DNA reads as TGCGCCAGCAACGGACAGGGCGGCTCCTACGAGCAGTACTTC. It encodes CASNGQGGSYEQYF.

The genes are TRBV12-5 and TRBJ2-2; D not certain. The CDR3 length is 13 residues. Deletions cut 6 bases from V and 0 bases from J, with 5 bases between. Germline lookup yields CDR1 LGHNT and CDR2 FRNRAP. This CDR3 is CASGDSNTGELFF. The DNA of the CDR3 is TGTGCTAGTGGCGATTCGAACACCGGGGAGCTGTTTTTT.

The CDR3 nucleotides are TGTGCCATCAGTGAGACAGGTCCTCGTACGGGCGAGCAGTACTTC. This codes for CAISETGPRTGEQYF. The chain joins TRBV10-3 to TRBJ2-7, with D possibly being TRBD1 (5 bases). There are 15 residues in the CDR3. Germline-derived CDR1 and CDR2 are ENHRY and SYGVKD. V lost 2 bases and J lost 6, with 17 bases in between.

The CDR3 protein is CASSTTSGKGNTGELFF. The CDR3 region has the DNA TGTGCCAGCAGTACGACTAGCGGGAAAGGAAACACCGGGGAGCTGTTTTTT. V and J are TRBV7-9 and TRBJ2-2; TRBD2 aligns across 11 bases. V was clipped by 6 bases and J by 2 bases; unmatched bases: 8. Germline V CDR1 and CDR2: SEHNR, FQNEAQ (reference sequence). The CDR3 has 17 residues.

This clone was seen just once. V is TRBV2 and J is TRBJ2-5, with a weak D call TRBD2 (5 bases). The CDR3 totals 14 residues. Germline CDR1 SNHLY, CDR2 FYNNEI. The ends were cut back, 6 bases at V and 7 bases at J, with 18 bases in the middle. In DNA, the CDR3 is TGTGCCAGCAGCGGATCCTGGGCCCGGGGGACCCAGTACTTC. Encoded protein: CASSGSWARGTQYF.

This clone was counted once. The same CDR3 also results from other DNA sequences found in this sample. The chain couples TRBV7-3 to TRBJ2-2, with 9 bases aligning to TRBD1. The length of the CDR3 is 14 residues. The germline V gene has CDR1 SGHTA and CDR2 FQGTGA. V was clipped by 2 bases and J by 5 bases; unmatched bases: 0. The CDR3 DNA reads as TGTGCCAGCAGCTTAGGGACAGGGACCGGGGAGCTGTTTTTT. It specifies CASSLGTGTGELFF.

The rearrangement uses TRBV19 and TRBJ1-3; a possible D gene is TRBD1 (6 bases). The CDR3 extends over 15 amino acids. V lost 4 bases and J 1 base, leaving 11 bases between the germline ends. CDR1 and CDR2 from the germline V gene are LNHDA and SQIVND (reference sequence). In DNA form, the CDR3 reads TGTGCCAGTAGTACCTTCGGGACATCTGGAAACACCATATATTTT. Amino acids: CASSTFGTSGNTIYF.

V is TRBV4-1 and J is TRBJ1-2; tentative D call: TRBD1 (5 bases). The germline gives CDR1 MGHRA, CDR2 YSYEKL. The CDR3 contains 14 residues. V lost 0 bases and J 4 bases, leaving 9 bases between the germline ends. This chain's CDR3 is CASSQDPRVYGYTF. The CDR3, as DNA: TGCGCCAGCAGCCAAGATCCCAGGGTCTATGGCTACACCTTC.

This clone was seen once. The V gene is TRBV6-5, the J gene TRBJ2-2, with TRBD1 identical over 8 bases. This CDR3 contains 16 residues. V was pared by 4 bases and J by 3 bases, with 7 bases of the junction left unmatched. CDR1 MNHEY and CDR2 SVGAGI come from the germline V gene. The CDR3 nucleotides read TGTGCCAGCAGTTCAAACAGGGGGTGGGACACCGGGGAGCTGTTTTTT. As protein: CASSSNRGWDTGELFF.